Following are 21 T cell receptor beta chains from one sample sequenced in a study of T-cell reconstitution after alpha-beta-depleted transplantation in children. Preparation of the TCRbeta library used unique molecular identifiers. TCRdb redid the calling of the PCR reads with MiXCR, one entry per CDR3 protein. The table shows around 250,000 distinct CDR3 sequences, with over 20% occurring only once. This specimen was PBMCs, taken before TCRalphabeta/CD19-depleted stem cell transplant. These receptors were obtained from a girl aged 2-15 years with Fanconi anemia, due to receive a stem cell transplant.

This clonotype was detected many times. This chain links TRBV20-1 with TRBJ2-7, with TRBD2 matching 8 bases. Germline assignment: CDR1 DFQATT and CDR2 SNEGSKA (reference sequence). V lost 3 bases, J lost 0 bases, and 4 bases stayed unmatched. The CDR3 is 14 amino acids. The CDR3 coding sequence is TGCAGTGCTAGTAAGAGCGGGAGCTCCTACGAGCAGTACTTC. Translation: CSASKSGSSYEQYF.

This CDR3 is CSARVVGANVLTF. The CDR3 DNA reads TGCAGTGCTAGAGTTGTTGGGGCCAACGTCCTGACTTTC. This chain links TRBV20-1 with TRBJ2-6; D unresolved. V was clipped by 1 base and J by 3 bases, with 4 bases between them. The CDR3 covers 13 residues. Germline V gives CDR1 DFQATT, CDR2 SNEGSKA (reference sequence).

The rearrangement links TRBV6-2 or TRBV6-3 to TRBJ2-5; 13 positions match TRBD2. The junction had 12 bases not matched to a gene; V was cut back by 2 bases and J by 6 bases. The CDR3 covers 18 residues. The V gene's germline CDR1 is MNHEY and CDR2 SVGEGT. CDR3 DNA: TGTGCCAGCAGTTACCAAAACGCCGGACTAGCGGGGGATAAGACCCAGTACTTC. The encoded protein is CASSYQNAGLAGDKTQYF.

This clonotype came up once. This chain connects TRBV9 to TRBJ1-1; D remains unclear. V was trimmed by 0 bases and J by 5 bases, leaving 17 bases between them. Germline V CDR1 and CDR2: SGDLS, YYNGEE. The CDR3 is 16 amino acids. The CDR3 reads CASSVASTVMGTEAFF. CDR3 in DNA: TGTGCCAGCAGCGTAGCTTCGACGGTTATGGGGACTGAAGCTTTCTTT.

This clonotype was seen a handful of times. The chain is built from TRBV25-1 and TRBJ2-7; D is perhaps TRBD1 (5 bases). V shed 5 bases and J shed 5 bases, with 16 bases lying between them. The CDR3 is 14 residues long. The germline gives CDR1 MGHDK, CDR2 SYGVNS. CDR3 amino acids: CASSSGRVQDEQYF. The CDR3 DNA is TGTGCCAGCAGTTCGGGTCGGGTACAGGACGAGCAGTACTTC.

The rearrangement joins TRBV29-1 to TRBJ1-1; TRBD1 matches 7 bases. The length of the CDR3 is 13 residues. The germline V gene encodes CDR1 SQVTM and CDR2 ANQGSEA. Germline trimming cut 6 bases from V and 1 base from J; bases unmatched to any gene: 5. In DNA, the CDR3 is TGCAGCGTGGACACAGGGGCGAACACTGAAGCTTTCTTT. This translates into CSVDTGANTEAFF.

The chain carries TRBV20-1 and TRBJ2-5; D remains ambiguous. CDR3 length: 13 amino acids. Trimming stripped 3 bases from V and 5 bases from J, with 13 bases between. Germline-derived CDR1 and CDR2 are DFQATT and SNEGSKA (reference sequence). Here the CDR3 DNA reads TGCAGTGCTAGGGGCTGGCAGAGGGAGACCCAGTACTTC. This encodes CSARGWQRETQYF.

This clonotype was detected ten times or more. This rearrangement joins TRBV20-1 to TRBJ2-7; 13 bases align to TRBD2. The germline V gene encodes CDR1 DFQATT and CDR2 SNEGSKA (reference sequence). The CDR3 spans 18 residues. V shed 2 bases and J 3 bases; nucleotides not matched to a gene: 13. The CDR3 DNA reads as TGCAGTGCTAGACCAAGACTAGCGGGAGGTCCTGTGGGCTACGAGCAGTACTTC. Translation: CSARPRLAGGPVGYEQYF.

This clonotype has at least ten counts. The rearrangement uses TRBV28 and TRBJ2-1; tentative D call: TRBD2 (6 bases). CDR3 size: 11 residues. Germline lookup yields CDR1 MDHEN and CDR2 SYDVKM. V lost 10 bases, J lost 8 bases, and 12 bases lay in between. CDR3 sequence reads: CAILATHEQFF. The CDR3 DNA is TGTGCCATCCTAGCGACCCATGAGCAGTTCTTC.

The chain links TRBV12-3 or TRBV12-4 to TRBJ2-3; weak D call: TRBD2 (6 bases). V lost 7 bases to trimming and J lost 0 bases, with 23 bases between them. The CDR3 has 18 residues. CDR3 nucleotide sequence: TGTGCCAGCACCGGCATTAGGGCGACTAGTACTAGCACAGATACGCAGTATTTT. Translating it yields CASTGIRATSTSTDTQYF.

The CDR3: CASSLAAGDFYNEQFF. In DNA, the CDR3 is TGCGCCAGCAGCTTGGCAGCGGGGGATTTCTACAATGAGCAGTTCTTC. The V and J genes are TRBV5-1 and TRBJ2-1; TRBD2 matches at 8 bases. V gave up 0 bases and J gave up 3 bases; unmatched junction bases: 5. This CDR3 has 16 residues. Germline values: CDR1 SGHRS, CDR2 YFSETQ. Using reference TRBV5-1 and TRBJ2-1 for the parts outside the CDR3, the full variable domain is KAGVTQTPRYLIKTRGQQVTLSCSPISGHRSVSWYQQTPGQGLQFLFEYFSETQRNKGNFPGRFSGRQFSNSRSEMNVSTLELGDSALYLCASSLAAGDFYNEQFFGPGTRLTVL.

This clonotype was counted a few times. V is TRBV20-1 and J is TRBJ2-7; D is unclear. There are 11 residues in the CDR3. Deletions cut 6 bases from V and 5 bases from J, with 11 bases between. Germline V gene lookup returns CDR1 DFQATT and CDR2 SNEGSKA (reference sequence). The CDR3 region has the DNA TGCAGTGCCCTAAGTATCCACGAGCAGTACTTC. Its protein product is CSALSIHEQYF.

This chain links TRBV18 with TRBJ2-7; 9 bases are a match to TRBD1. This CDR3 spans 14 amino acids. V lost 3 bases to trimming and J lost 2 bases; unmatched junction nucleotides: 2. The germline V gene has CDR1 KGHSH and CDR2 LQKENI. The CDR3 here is CASSPDRGTYEQYF. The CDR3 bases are TGTGCCAGCTCACCGGACAGGGGAACCTACGAGCAGTACTTC. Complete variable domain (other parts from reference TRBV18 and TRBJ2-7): NAGVMQNPRHLVRRRGQEARLRCSPMKGHSHVYWYRQLPEEGLKFMVYLQKENIIDESGMPKERFSAEFPKEGPSILRIQQVVRGDSAAYFCASSPDRGTYEQYFGPGTRLTVT.

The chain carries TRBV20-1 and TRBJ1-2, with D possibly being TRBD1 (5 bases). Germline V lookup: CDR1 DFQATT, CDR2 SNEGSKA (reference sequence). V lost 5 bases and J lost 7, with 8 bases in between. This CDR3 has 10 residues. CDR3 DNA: TGCAGTGCTTTGGGGGGTGGCTACACCTTC. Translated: CSALGGGYTF.

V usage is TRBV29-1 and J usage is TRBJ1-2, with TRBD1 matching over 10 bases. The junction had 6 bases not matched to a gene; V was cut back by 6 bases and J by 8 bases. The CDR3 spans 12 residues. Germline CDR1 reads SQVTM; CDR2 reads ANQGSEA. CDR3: CSVDRGSIGYTF. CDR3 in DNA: TGCAGCGTGGACAGGGGGAGCATCGGCTACACCTTC.

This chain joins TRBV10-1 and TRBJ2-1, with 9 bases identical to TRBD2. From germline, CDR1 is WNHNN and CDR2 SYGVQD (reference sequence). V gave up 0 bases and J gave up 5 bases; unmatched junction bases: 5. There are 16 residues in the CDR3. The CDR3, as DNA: TGCGCCAGCAGTGAGTCCTTTGCTAGCGGGAACAATGAGCAGTTCTTC. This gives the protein CASSESFASGNNEQFF.

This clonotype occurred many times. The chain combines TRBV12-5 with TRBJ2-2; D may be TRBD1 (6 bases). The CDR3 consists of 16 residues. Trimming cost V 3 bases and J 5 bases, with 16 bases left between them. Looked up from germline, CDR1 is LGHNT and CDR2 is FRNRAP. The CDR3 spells CASGFSRTGRTGELFF. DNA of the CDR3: TGTGCTAGTGGTTTTTCACGTACAGGGCGTACCGGGGAGCTGTTTTTT.

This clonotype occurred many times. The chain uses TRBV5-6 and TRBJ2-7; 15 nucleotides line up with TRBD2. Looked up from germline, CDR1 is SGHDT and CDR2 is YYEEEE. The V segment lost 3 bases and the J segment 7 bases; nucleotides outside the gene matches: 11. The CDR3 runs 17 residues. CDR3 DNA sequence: TGTGCCAGCAGCTATAGGACTAGCGGGAGGGCCGGGTATGAGCAGTACTTC. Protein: CASSYRTSGRAGYEQYF.

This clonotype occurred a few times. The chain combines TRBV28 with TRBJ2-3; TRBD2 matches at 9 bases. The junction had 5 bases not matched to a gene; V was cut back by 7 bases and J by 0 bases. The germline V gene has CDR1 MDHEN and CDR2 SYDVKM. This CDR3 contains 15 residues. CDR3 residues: CASNDSGRSTDTQYF. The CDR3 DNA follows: TGTGCCAGCAATGACAGCGGGAGGAGCACAGATACGCAGTATTTT.

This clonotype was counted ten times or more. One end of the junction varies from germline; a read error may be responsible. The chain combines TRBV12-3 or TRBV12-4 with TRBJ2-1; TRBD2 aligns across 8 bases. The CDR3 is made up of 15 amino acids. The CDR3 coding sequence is TGTGCCAGCAGTTTAGGACTAGCGTCCTCCAATGAGCAGTTCTTC. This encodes CASSLGLASSNEQFF.

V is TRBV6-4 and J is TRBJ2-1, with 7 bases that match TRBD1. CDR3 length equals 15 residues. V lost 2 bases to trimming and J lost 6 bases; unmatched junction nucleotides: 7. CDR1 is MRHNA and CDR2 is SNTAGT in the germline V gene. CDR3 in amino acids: CASSDEGAPRNEQFF. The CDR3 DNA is TGTGCCAGCAGTGACGAGGGGGCACCTCGCAATGAGCAGTTCTTC.